This T cell receptor beta chain was found in a study of OX40 agonist ivuxolimab in advanced cancers. Exclusion applied to patients with autoimmune disease history or systemic immunosuppression. Per the germline V gene, CDR1 is SQVTM and CDR2 is ANQGSEA. The CDR3 totals 11 residues. The V and J ends lost 7 bases and 8 bases respectively, with 12 bases between them. Profiling relied on immunoSEQ multiplex PCR, and the TCRdb table lists in-frame clones only, not all of them. The sample includes about 42,000 clones, over 75% of them seen just once. This TCR derives from an adult with an advanced solid tumor such as melanoma, head and neck, liver or kidney cancer. This chain links TRBV29-1 with TRBJ2-1; a weak D match, TRBD2 (6 bases). This material consisted of CD4+ or CD8+ T cells sorted from blood, taken in a trial of the OX40 agonist ivuxolimab. The CDR3 region is CSGTSSDEQFF. DNA of the CDR3: TGCAGCGGAACTAGCTCCGATGAGCAGTTCTTC.